This T cell receptor (beta chain) stems from a study of post-analysis software for immune sequencing data. Overall study context: Courses of disease covered relapsing-remitting, secondary progressive and progressive-relapsing multiple sclerosis. Regarding the study as a whole: About 5 TRBV segments occurring more often in patients than controls included TRBV5-6, TRBV5-1 and TRBV20-1.

For this clonotype: Antigen unknown.

The TCR beta cDNA libraries carried unique molecular identifiers. MiXCR was run by TCRdb on the PCR reads, yielding one entry per CDR3 protein. This sample has roughly 570,000 distinct CDR3 sequences, with 34% found just once. This CDR3 region has 16 residues. Trimming stripped 5 bases from V and 7 bases from J, with 18 bases between. The V and J genes are TRBV12-3 or TRBV12-4 and TRBJ1-6, with a possible D match to TRBD1 (5 bases). The TCR was taken from a girl aged 2 to 17 with multiple sclerosis. Material: blood. The CDR3 DNA sequence: TGTGCCAGCAGTCTAGGGACCCCCACGGGGAATTCACCCCTCCACTTT. Amino acid sequence: CASSLGTPTGNSPLHF.